Following are 8 T cell receptor beta chains from one sample sequenced in a study of cytomegalovirus exposure and HLA in healthy donors. The study ran its PCR with 60 Vbeta and 13 Jbeta primers. TCRdb's copy holds only in-frame clones and misses some; the assay was immunoSEQ multiplex PCR. This table lists 130,000 or so clones. Sequencing was carried out using PBMCs. The receptors derive from a woman aged 18-29 years in good health and CMV-seronegative.

The chain has TRBV7-3 and TRBJ2-6; 8 nucleotides line up with TRBD1. The V gene end was trimmed by 5 bases and the J gene end by 0 bases; junction bases not matched to a gene: 6. This CDR3 spans 17 amino acids. In germline, CDR1 is SGHTA, CDR2 FQGTGA. The CDR3, as DNA: TGTGCCAGCAGCCGGGACAGGAGTTTCTCTGGGGCCAACGTCCTGACTTTC. Its protein is CASSRDRSFSGANVLTF.

The chain carries TRBV7-9 and TRBJ2-5; TRBD2 matches 10 bases. In germline, CDR1 is SEHNR, CDR2 FQNEAQ (reference sequence). The J segment lost 5 bases and the V segment lost 1 base, leaving 10 bases of the junction unmatched. The CDR3 is 17 residues long. The CDR3 region is CASSLGASGSRQETQYF. CDR3 coding DNA: TGTGCCAGCAGCTTAGGGGCTAGCGGGAGTCGACAGGAGACCCAGTACTTC.

The gene calls are TRBV30 and TRBJ1-1, with TRBD1 matching 9 bases. CDR1 and CDR2 from the germline V gene are GTSNPN and SVGIG (reference sequence). Trimming took 3 bases from V and 0 from J; bases not matched to a gene: 11. CDR3 length: 17 amino acids. As DNA, the CDR3 is TGTGCCTGGAGGGGGATGGACAGGGGCTTTCTGAACACTGAAGCTTTCTTT. Amino acid sequence: CAWRGMDRGFLNTEAFF.

This rearrangement joins TRBV5-4 to TRBJ1-1; 11 positions agree with TRBD1. J was trimmed by 2 bases and V by 0 bases; bases with no gene match: 3. In germline, CDR1 is SGHNT, CDR2 YYREEE (reference sequence). CDR3 length: 16 residues. Here the CDR3 DNA reads TGTGCCAGCAGCTTGGAGGGGACAGGGGGTAACACTGAAGCTTTCTTT. This translates into CASSLEGTGGNTEAFF.

About this clone itself: At one boundary the junction diverges from the germline segment, which might be a read error. The rearrangement uses TRBV27 and TRBJ1-4; 7 bases map to TRBD1. Per germline, CDR1 MNHEY and CDR2 SMNVEV (reference sequence). The CDR3 runs to 15 residues. The CDR3 is CPPPPHRGMGEKLFF. The DNA of the CDR3 is TGCCCACCGCCGCCCCACAGGGGAATGGGGGAAAAACTGTTTTTT.

J is TRBJ2-5 and V is TRBV5-4; 7 nucleotides agree with TRBD2. The CDR3 is 15 residues long. V lost 4 bases, J lost 0 bases, and 6 bases stayed unmatched. CDR1 SGHNT and CDR2 YYREEE come from the germline V gene (reference sequence). CDR3 DNA: TGTGCCAGCAGCGCTGGCGGGAGAGACCAAGAGACCCAGTACTTC. Translated: CASSAGGRDQETQYF.

This rearrangement joins TRBV10-3 to TRBJ2-1; D possibly corresponds to TRBD1 (5 bases). Germline lookup yields CDR1 ENHRY and CDR2 SYGVKD. The germline V and J ends were trimmed by 6 bases and 0 bases, with 9 bases remaining between them. This CDR3 contains 14 residues. CDR3 coding DNA: TGTGCCATCAGAGACGACAGCTCCTACAATGAGCAGTTCTTC. Its protein is CAIRDDSSYNEQFF.

The gene calls are TRBV7-2 and TRBJ1-1; D not certain. Germline CDR1 reads SGHTA; CDR2 reads FQGNSA. The V and J ends lost 10 bases and 0 bases respectively, with 18 bases between them. This CDR3 has 15 amino acids. In DNA form, the CDR3 reads TGTGCCATCGGCCGGGAGTTGCCTTTGAACACTGAAGCTTTCTTT. Amino acid sequence: CAIGRELPLNTEAFF.